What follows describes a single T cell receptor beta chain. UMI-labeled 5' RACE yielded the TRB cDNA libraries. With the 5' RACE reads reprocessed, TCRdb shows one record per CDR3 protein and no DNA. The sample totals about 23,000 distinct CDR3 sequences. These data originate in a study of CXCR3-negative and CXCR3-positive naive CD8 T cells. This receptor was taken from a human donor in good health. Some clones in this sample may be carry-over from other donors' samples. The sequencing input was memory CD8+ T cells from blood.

The CDR3 region is CASEVNGNTIYF. The chain has TRBV21-1 and TRBJ1-3. TRBV21-1 is noted as a pseudogene. This CDR3 is built from 12 residues.